The rows below give T cell receptor beta chains drawn from one sample of a study of identifying expanded T cells in peripheral blood. Sequenced by immunoSEQ multiplex PCR; TCRdb stores in-frame clones only, minus some. In the table there are roughly 100,000 clones, 88% of which are singletons. Sequenced sample: blood. Receptors originate from a person aged 18 to 75 in good health. Both conserved end residues are part of each CDR3. Fields, in order: clone size, V gene, J gene, D gene, CDR3 protein, CDR3 DNA. A D gene is named only where the DNA matches it firmly. Expanded clones get a size class; other rows say once, few or many, or leave the size out.

.	TRBV6-5	TRBJ1-2	TRBD1	CASRHRDRVGYGYTF	TGTGCCAGCAGGCACCGGGACAGGGTGGGCTATGGCTACACCTTC
.	TRBV7-6	TRBJ2-7	TRBD2	CASSFRTSGGAGEQYF	TGTGCCAGCAGCTTCCGGACTAGCGGGGGGGCCGGGGAGCAGTACTTC
.	TRBV6-4	TRBJ2-6	.	CASSDLGRSGANVLTF	TGTGCCAGCAGTGACCTAGGCCGCTCTGGGGCCAACGTCCTGACTTTC
.	TRBV28	TRBJ1-5	TRBD1	CASRYRDRGLQPQHF	TGTGCCAGCAGGTACCGGGACAGGGGGCTTCAGCCCCAGCATTTT
.	TRBV6-6	TRBJ2-5	TRBD2	CASSYSGGGETQYF	TGTGCCAGCAGTTACTCGGGCGGGGGAGAGACCCAGTACTTC
.	TRBV6-1	TRBJ2-7	.	CASSDLLSVYEQYF	TGTGCCAGCAGTGATCTCCTTTCGGTGTACGAGCAGTACTTC
.	TRBV2	TRBJ2-3	.	CASRPSLDTQYF	TGTGCCAGCAGACCCTCTTTGGATACGCAGTATTTT
.	TRBV6-5	TRBJ2-2	.	CASSSNRAGELFF	TGTGCCAGCAGTTCCAACAGAGCGGGGGAGCTGTTTTTT
few	TRBV7-3	TRBJ1-1	.	CASSAGANTEAFF	TGTGCCAGCAGCGCCGGGGCGAACACTGAAGCTTTCTTT
.	TRBV5-1	TRBJ2-1	.	CASSLWAPSSRYNEQFF	TGCGCCAGCAGCTTGTGGGCCCCTAGTTCACGCTACAATGAGCAGTTCTTC
.	TRBV6-6	TRBJ1-1	.	CASSLQEYTEAFF	TGTGCCAGCAGTTTACAGGAGTACACTGAAGCTTTCTTT
.	TRBV7-9	TRBJ1-1	.	CASSVKLRGDTEAFF	TGTGCCAGCAGCGTAAAGCTCAGGGGAGACACTGAAGCTTTCTTT
.	TRBV19	TRBJ2-7	.	CASSGVGDYEQYF	TGTGCCAGTAGTGGGGTAGGAGACTACGAGCAGTACTTC
.	TRBV29-1	TRBJ2-1	.	CSVPAGGVNEQFF	TGCAGCGTCCCAGCAGGCGGGGTAAATGAGCAGTTCTTC
once	TRBV19	TRBJ2-1	.	CPGYGGENVNEQFF	TGCCCCGGATATGGAGGGGAGAACGTTAATGAGCAGTTCTTC
once	TRBV28	TRBJ1-5	.	CASSFRGGQPQHF	TGTGCCAGCAGTTTTAGGGGTGGACAGCCCCAGCATTTT
.	TRBV6-1	TRBJ1-3	TRBD1	CASRTGTGGENTIYF	TGTGCCAGCAGGACCGGGACAGGGGGGGAAAACACCATATATTTT